This is a list of T cell receptor beta chains from one sample in a study of blood T cell repertoires in COVID-19. Clones were read by immunoSEQ multiplex PCR, and TCRdb kept only the in-frame ones, dropping some. Of approximately 140,000 clones in the sample, 84% were seen once. Sequencing was carried out using PBMCs or T cells enriched from blood (not recorded which). These receptors all stem from a man aged 45-65 years in a cohort exposed to, infected with or recovered from COVID-19 (not recorded which). Both conserved end residues are part of each CDR3. D genes are given only for firm matches. Clone size appears in some rows only: once, few, many, or a class for an expanded clone.

>TRBJ1-4|NA|NA|TRBV6-6
TGTGCCAGCAGTTACCCAGGAACTACAGGCCTACTGTTTTTT
CASSYPGTTGLLFF
>TRBJ1-1|NA|few|TRBV19
TGTGCCAGTAGTATAGTAGCCAGGGGCGGCTCCACTGAAGCTTTCTTT
CASSIVARGGSTEAFF
>TRBJ2-5|NA|NA|TRBV30
TGTGCCTGGGACCGCGGACTCCAAGAGACCCAGTACTTC
CAWDRGLQETQYF
>TRBJ2-2|TRBD1|NA|TRBV2
TGTGCCAGCTTGGGACAGGGAAACACCGGGGAGCTGTTTTTT
CASLGQGNTGELFF
>TRBJ1-1|NA|NA|TRBV30
TGTGCCTGGAGTGTACAGGGAAACACTGAAGCTTTCTTT
CAWSVQGNTEAFF
>TRBJ1-5|NA|NA|TRBV19
TGTGCCAGTAGTCCCTGGACAGCTAGCAATCAGCCCCAGCATTTT
CASSPWTASNQPQHF
>TRBJ1-6|NA|NA|TRBV28
TGTGCCAGCGCCAGGACAGATCAGAATTCACCCCTCCACTTT
CASARTDQNSPLHF
>TRBJ2-7|TRBD2|NA|TRBV5-5
TGTGCCAGCAGCTTCCAACTAGCGGGAGTCTACGAGCAGTACTTC
CASSFQLAGVYEQYF
>TRBJ2-6|NA|NA|TRBV7-9
TGTGCCAGCGAGAGGGGGAACTCTGGGGCCAACGTCCTGACTTTC
CASERGNSGANVLTF
>TRBJ1-1|NA|NA|TRBV7-9
TGTGCCGCCGGGACACAGAGCATGAACACTGAAGCTTTCTTT
CAAGTQSMNTEAFF
>TRBJ1-2|NA|NA|TRBV5-6
TGTGCCAGCAGCCGAAGACTCTTGGACTATGGCTACACCTTC
CASSRRLLDYGYTF
>TRBJ2-1|TRBD2|NA|TRBV10-2
TGCGCCAGCAGTGACGCAGGCGGGGGGGTATACAATGAGCAGTTCTTC
CASSDAGGGVYNEQFF
>TRBJ2-5|TRBD2|NA|TRBV5-1
TGCGCCAGCAGTTGGGTAGCGGGAGCCCAAGAGACCCAGTACTTC
CASSWVAGAQETQYF
>TRBJ2-7|NA|NA|TRBV4-1
TGCGCCAGCAGCCAGACCCCCGGAGGGACCCCCCCCTACGAGCAGTACTTC
CASSQTPGGTPPYEQYF
>TRBJ2-7|TRBD2|NA|TRBV24-1
TGTGCCACCAGTGATGGGGGGGATTACGAGCAGTACTTC
CATSDGGDYEQYF
>TRBJ2-7|NA|NA|TRBV4-3
TGCGCCAGCAGCCGGGAGGTACTCGGCTACGAGCAGTACTTC
CASSREVLGYEQYF
>TRBJ1-5|NA|once|TRBV6-5
TGTGCCAGCAGTTACGGGGGGGAAGGGAGCAATCAGCCCCAGCATTTT
CASSYGGEGSNQPQHF
>TRBJ2-3|TRBD2|NA|TRBV19
TGTGCCAGCCAAGCGGGGGGGCGATCAGATACGCAGTATTTT
CASQAGGRSDTQYF
>TRBJ2-3|TRBD1|few|TRBV11-3
TGTGCCAGCAGCCGCAGGACAGGGGTCACAGATACGCAGTATTTT
CASSRRTGVTDTQYF
>TRBJ1-3|NA|NA|TRBV28
TGTGCCAGCAGTTTACTAGGGGCGATCTCTGGAAACACCATATATTTT
CASSLLGAISGNTIYF
>TRBJ1-2|TRBD1|NA|TRBV28
TGTGCCAGCAGTTTATCGGACAGGGTGAAAGGCTACACCTTC
CASSLSDRVKGYTF
>TRBJ1-1|NA|NA|TRBV11-2
TGTGCCAGCAATAGGGAGGCCACTGAAGCTTTCTTT
CASNREATEAFF
>TRBJ1-3|NA|few|TRBV18
TGTGCCAGCTCACCACCAGGGGAACCTATATTGCCTCTAAACACCATATATTTT
CASSPPGEPILPLNTIYF
>TRBJ1-2|NA|once|TRBV18
TGTGCCAGCTCCCCCGGACTGTCGACTTCTAACTATGGCTACACCTTC
CASSPGLSTSNYGYTF
>TRBJ1-2|NA|NA|TRBV6-2/TRBV6-3
TGTGCCAGCAGCCCCCAGGGGCGCCGGGGCTACACCTTC
CASSPQGRRGYTF
>TRBJ2-7|TRBD2|NA|TRBV20-1
TGCAGTGCTCGTGGACTAGCGGGCGATTCCACCACCTACGAGCAGTACTTC
CSARGLAGDSTTYEQYF
>TRBJ2-7|NA|NA|TRBV5-6
TGTGCCAGCAGCTTGGTAGCCCGAGGCGGCCACGAGCAGTACTTC
CASSLVARGGHEQYF
>TRBJ1-2|TRBD1|NA|TRBV19
TGTGCCAGTACCGACAGGGGCGATGGATATGGCTACACCTTC
CASTDRGDGYGYTF
>TRBJ1-1|TRBD1|NA|TRBV28
TGTGCCAGCATTTCAGGACAGGGGGCGATGGAGGCTTTCTTT
CASISGQGAMEAFF
>TRBJ2-7|TRBD1|NA|TRBV7-6
TGTGCCAGCAGCCCCTGGACAGGGAAGCTCTCCGAGCAGTACTTC
CASSPWTGKLSEQYF
>TRBJ2-3|NA|few|TRBV9
TGTGCCAGCAGCGTGTCAGACTACACAGATACGCAGTATTTT
CASSVSDYTDTQYF
>TRBJ2-7|NA|NA|TRBV6-5
TGTGCCAGCAGTAACCGGGACTCCTCCACCGAGCAGTACTTC
CASSNRDSSTEQYF
>TRBJ2-7|TRBD2|NA|TRBV4-1
TGCGCCAGCAGCCAAGTCTCACTAGCGGGGGGAGCCTCCTACGAGCAGTACTTC
CASSQVSLAGGASYEQYF
>TRBJ2-1|NA|NA|TRBV21-1
TGTGCCAGCAGCAGTCAGTCGAATTCGTACAATGAGCAGTTCTTC
CASSSQSNSYNEQFF
>TRBJ1-4|TRBD1|NA|TRBV28
TGTGCCAGCAGTGGGGGACAGCCTACCGAAAAACTGTTTTTT
CASSGGQPTEKLFF
>TRBJ1-3|TRBD1|medium-sized|TRBV4-1
TGCGCCAGCAGCCAAGATCTCTGGGGACAGTTAGGTGGAAACACCATATATTTT
CASSQDLWGQLGGNTIYF
>TRBJ1-1|NA|NA|TRBV6-1
TGTGCCAGCAGTGAACGAGGGTACGTGGCTTTCTTT
CASSERGYVAFF
>TRBJ2-1|TRBD2|NA|TRBV11-3
TGTGCCAGCAGCTTAGATGGCCTAGCGGGGCGGGATGAGCAGTTCTTC
CASSLDGLAGRDEQFF
>TRBJ1-2|TRBD1|NA|TRBV6-5
TGTGCCAGCAGTAGCCGGGACAGTGGGAGGAAAGGCTACACCTTC
CASSSRDSGRKGYTF
>TRBJ2-1|NA|NA|TRBV7-2
TGTGCCAGCAGCTCGGACAGCTCACACTACAATGAGCAGTTCTTC
CASSSDSSHYNEQFF
>TRBJ2-1|TRBD2|NA|TRBV11-2
TGTGCCAGCAGCTTAGCGGGGACTAGCAACAATGAGCAGTTCTTC
CASSLAGTSNNEQFF
>TRBJ1-1|NA|NA|TRBV11-2
TGTGCCAGCAGCTTAGATCAGCAGGGGTACACTGAAGCTTTCTTT
CASSLDQQGYTEAFF
>TRBJ1-1|TRBD1|NA|TRBV2
TGTGCCAGCAGGGGACAGATGAACACTGAAGCTTTCTTT
CASRGQMNTEAFF
>TRBJ1-6|NA|NA|TRBV3-1/TRBV3-2
TGTGCCAGCAGCCAAAAGGGAGCCGGTTATAATTCACCCCTCCACTTT
CASSQKGAGYNSPLHF
>TRBJ1-2|TRBD1|NA|TRBV5-1
TGCGCCAGCAGCCCAGGGACAGCCAACTATGGCTACACCTTC
CASSPGTANYGYTF
>TRBJ1-4|NA|NA|TRBV3-1/TRBV3-2
TGTGCCAGCAGCGTCGCCGGGAAACTGTTTTTT
CASSVAGKLFF
>TRBJ1-2|TRBD1|NA|TRBV30
TGTGCCTGGAGCGAAGGGACCGGGACAGGGAAAGGCTACACCTTC
CAWSEGTGTGKGYTF
>TRBJ2-6|NA|NA|TRBV6-2/TRBV6-3
TGTGCCAGCAGTTACCCCTCGACAGCGCGGGGAGGGGCCAACGTCCTGACTTTC
CASSYPSTARGGANVLTF
>TRBJ2-3|TRBD2|NA|TRBV6-2/TRBV6-3
TGTGCCAGCAGTTACGGGGCACAGCGGGGAGAAGATACGCAGTATTTT
CASSYGAQRGEDTQYF
>TRBJ1-6|TRBD1|medium-sized|TRBV5-1
TGCGCCAGCAGCTTGGGAGTGGACAGGCGGGTACGGGGTAATTCACCCCTCCACTTT
CASSLGVDRRVRGNSPLHF
>TRBJ2-5|NA|few|TRBV5-4
TGTGCCAGCAGCTTACGAGGGAGGGAGACCCAGTACTTC
CASSLRGRETQYF
>TRBJ2-7|TRBD2|once|TRBV3-1/TRBV3-2
TGTGCCAGCAGCGCGCCCGGACTAGCGGGAGGAAGAGTGCAGTACTTC
CASSAPGLAGGRVQYF
>TRBJ2-7|TRBD1|NA|TRBV6-5
TGTGCCAGCAGTTACGCCACAGGGGGACCCTACGAGCAGTACTTC
CASSYATGGPYEQYF
>TRBJ2-3|TRBD2|NA|TRBV7-6
TGTGCCAGCAGCTTAGCGCCTAGCGGGGTCACAGATACGCAGTATTTT
CASSLAPSGVTDTQYF
>TRBJ2-7|NA|NA|TRBV19
TGTGCCAGTAGTATGGGCAGGGAGCAGTACTTC
CASSMGREQYF